This entry features one TCR beta chain sequence. The antigen it binds to is not known. One base away lies a much larger clone, so this may be a sequencing read error. This specimen belongs to a study of T cells in Graves' hyperthyroidism and ophthalmopathy (dated by TCRdb to between 2018 and 2021). Background for the entire study: Peripheral blood was sampled at the time of initial diagnosis, prior to any treatment. To identify TCR V-J signatures that set the groups apart, the researchers used a discovery cohort of approximately 98 patients, made up of some 41 with Graves' ophthalmopathy and some 60 with stable Graves' hyperthyroidism. Whether ophthalmopathy could be predicted prospectively was tested in an independent validation cohort made up of under 20 hyperthyroidism patients plus 17 patients who later progressed to ophthalmopathy. For training and testing, the 100 or so patients in the discovery cohort were randomly divided in a 7:3 ratio. In addition, the study compared T-cell repertoires in thyroid tissue and in blood from roughly six Graves' hyperthyroidism patients. After blood sampling, hyperthyroidism patients were treated with methimazole at a starting dose of 30 mg daily, and ophthalmopathy patients were treated with high-dose intravenous methylprednisolone. The paper reports TCR Vbeta CDR3 sequencing of over 130 peripheral blood samples: over 40 ophthalmopathy, fewer than 80 hyperthyroidism and around 17 progressor patients.

What the research found in general, with its limitations: Most expanded thyroid clonotypes (frequency above 0.001) were also found in blood, which suggests that blood repertoires may mirror thyroid immune responses. Sample size was not statistically predetermined, and investigators were not blinded to group allocation. In validation, the model predicted progression to ophthalmopathy a median of around 6.5 months before onset, with about 64% sensitivity and just under 75% specificity. A model built on a 13 V-J signature distinguished ophthalmopathy from stable hyperthyroidism, reaching 85% to 90% sensitivity and about 81% specificity in cross-validation and 80%/75% in testing.

The TCR beta CDR3 regions were amplified from the RNA transcripts. The first round of RT-PCR for the TCR CDR3 was performed with the HTBI primer set and the Qiagen OneStep RT-PCR kit. A second multiplex PCR round built the libraries, followed by size selection and purification. Paired-end sequencing of the libraries was performed with 100 bp reads on an Illumina HiSeq2000. On the authors' methods: SOAPnuke was used to process the raw data, removing reads that contained adapters or uncalled bases, had a mean Phred below 15, or lacked an exact match to the constant primer or identifier. High-quality paired reads were merged using COPE v1.2.5, and each unique nucleotide sequence was defined as a clonotype. MiTCR v1.1 was used to align clonotypes to the IMGT TRBV, TRBD and TRBJ reference segments. Analysis was restricted to V-J combinations with a frequency above 0.0001, which covered 99.2% of repertoires. The TCS score was defined as the ratio of F50 (clonal expansion) to E x V (chaos), calculated using BLOSUM62-based TCRdist between CDR3 peptides within each V-J. Welch's t-statistics and random forest reduced around 520 V-J features to roughly 13, which were used in a naive Bayes classifier (R e1071). The public sequencing data were trimmed at Q25 with fastp and processed into clonotypes with MiXCR by TCRdb, which kept only in-frame beta chains. Each CDR3 protein appears once, grouped with its most common genes and DNA. These V and J calls are TCRdb output, not the study's own analysis. Recorded for this sample are roughly 700,000 distinct CDR3 sequences; around 15% of them occurred a single time. The leading ten clones occupy 10% to 13% of the sample.

Stable Graves' hyperthyroidism was defined as the absence of progression to ophthalmopathy over 18 months of follow-up. Hyperthyroidism patients were newly diagnosed, with disease duration under 2 months, and aged 18 to 65 years. Any patient with an uncontrolled infection, another autoimmune disease, pregnancy or lactation was excluded. Clinical symptoms, serum thyroxine and TRAb, thyroid ultrasound, and orbital computed tomography formed the basis for the diagnoses. Ficoll-Paque density gradient centrifugation was used to isolate PBMCs from around 9.1 ml of fresh peripheral blood. Trizol reagent was used to extract total RNA, and RNA quality was then checked on an Agilent 2100 Bioanalyzer. The CDR3 runs 14 residues from the cysteine to the phenylalanine. Solely the CDR3 DNA is kept, with 42 bases framed from the first base. Reading the germline V gene gives CDR1 KGHSH and CDR2 LQKENI.

Sample: blood. The sequence was obtained from a woman aged 18-29 years with Graves' hyperthyroidism. Recombination connected TRBV18 to TRBJ1-2; the D gene is perhaps TRBD1, from 6 matching bases. The nucleotides read TGTGCCAGCTCACCCGGACAGACAGTCTATGGCCACACCTTC. Translated, it gives CASSPGQTVYGHTF.